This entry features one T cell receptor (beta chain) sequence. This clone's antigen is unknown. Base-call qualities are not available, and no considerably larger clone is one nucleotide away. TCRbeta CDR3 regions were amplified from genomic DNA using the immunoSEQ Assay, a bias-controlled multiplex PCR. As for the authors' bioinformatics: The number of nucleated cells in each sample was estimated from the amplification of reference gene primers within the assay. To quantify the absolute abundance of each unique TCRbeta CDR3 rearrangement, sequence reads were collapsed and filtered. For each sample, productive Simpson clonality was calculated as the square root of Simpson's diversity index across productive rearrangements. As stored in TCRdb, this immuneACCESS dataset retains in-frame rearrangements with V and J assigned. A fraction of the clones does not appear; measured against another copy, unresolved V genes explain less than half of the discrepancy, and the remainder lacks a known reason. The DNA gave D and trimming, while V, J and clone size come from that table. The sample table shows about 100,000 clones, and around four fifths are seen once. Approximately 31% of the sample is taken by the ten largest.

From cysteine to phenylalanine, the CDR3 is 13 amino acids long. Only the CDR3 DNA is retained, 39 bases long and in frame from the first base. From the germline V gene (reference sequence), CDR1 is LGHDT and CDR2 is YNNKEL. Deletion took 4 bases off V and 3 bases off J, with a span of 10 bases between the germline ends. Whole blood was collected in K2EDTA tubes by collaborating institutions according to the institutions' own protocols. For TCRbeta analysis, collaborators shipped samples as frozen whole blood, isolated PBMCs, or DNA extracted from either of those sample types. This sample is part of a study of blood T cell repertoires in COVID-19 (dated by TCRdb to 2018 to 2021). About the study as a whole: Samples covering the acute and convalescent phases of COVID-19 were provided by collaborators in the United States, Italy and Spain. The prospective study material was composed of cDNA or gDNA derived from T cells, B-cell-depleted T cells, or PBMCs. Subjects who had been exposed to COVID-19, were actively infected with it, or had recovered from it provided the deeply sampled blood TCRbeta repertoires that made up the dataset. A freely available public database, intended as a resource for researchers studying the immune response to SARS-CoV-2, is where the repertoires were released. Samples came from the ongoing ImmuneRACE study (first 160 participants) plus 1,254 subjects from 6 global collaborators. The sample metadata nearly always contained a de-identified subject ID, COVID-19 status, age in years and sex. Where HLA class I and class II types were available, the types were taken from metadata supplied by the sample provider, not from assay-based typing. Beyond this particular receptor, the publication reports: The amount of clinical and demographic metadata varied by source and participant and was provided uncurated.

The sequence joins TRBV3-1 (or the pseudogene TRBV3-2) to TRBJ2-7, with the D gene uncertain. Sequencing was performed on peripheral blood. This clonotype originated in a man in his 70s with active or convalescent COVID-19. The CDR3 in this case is CASSLARNYEQYF. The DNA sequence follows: TGTGCCAGCAGCCTAGCTAGGAACTACGAGCAGTACTTC.